Described below is a single T cell receptor beta chain sequence and its context. Per the study methods: From reference gene primer amplification, estimates of nucleated cell counts were derived. Sequencing was performed with immunoSEQ multiplex PCR; in TCRdb, only in-frame clones are kept and a portion is missing. V and J calls and clone size follow that table, whereas D and trimming were derived from the DNA. The data hold around 160,000 clones, with roughly 89% observed a single time. Patients at the Seattle site were enrolled during active infection and followed longitudinally. The entry originates in a study of blood T cell repertoires in COVID-19. CDR1 is LGHDT, CDR2 YNNKEL, per germline (reference sequence). The CDR3 has 14 residues. The J segment lost 4 bases and the V segment lost 5 bases, leaving 7 bases of the junction unmatched.

The sequence was collected from a woman in her 70s with COVID-19, enrolled during active disease. Source material: peripheral blood. The chain couples TRBV3-1 (or the pseudogene TRBV3-2) to TRBJ1-1; 7 bases agree with TRBD1. DNA for the CDR3: TGTGCCAGCAGCTCCTCCGACAGGGCCACTGAAGCTTTCTTT. This codes for CASSSSDRATEAFF.